One TCR beta chain is described in this entry. This sample was taken from a study of blood T cell repertoires in COVID-19. Germline V CDR1 and CDR2: LNHDA, SQIVND (reference sequence). The CDR3 is made up of 15 amino acids. V shed 5 bases and J shed 1 base, with 13 bases lying between them. Profiled with immunoSEQ multiplex PCR; TCRdb holds only in-frame clones, not every one. Altogether over 150,000 clones are present, around four fifths being singletons, with the ten largest covering roughly a fifth. This receptor was identified in a woman between 65 and 79 years old who had recovered from COVID-19. The V call is TRBV19, the J call TRBJ2-3, with D possibly being TRBD2 (7 bases). The specimen was peripheral blood. This chain's CDR3 is CASSPPRGRTDTQYF. The DNA of the CDR3 is TGTGCCAGTAGTCCCCCGCGGGGGCGCACAGATACGCAGTATTTT.